The TCR beta chain under discussion was sequenced for a study of blood T cell repertoires in COVID-19. Overall study: The study drew acute and convalescent COVID-19 samples from the United States, Italy and Spain.

The CDR3 runs 15 residues. Germline V lookup: CDR1 SGDLS, CDR2 YYNGEE. The V end lost 5 bases, the J end lost 5 bases, and 20 bases lay between the germline ends. Measured with immunoSEQ multiplex PCR; TCRdb has only the in-frame clones, and not every one. The sample contains under 200,000 clones, more than 75% of which appear only once. One Seattle source followed patients from active infection through their disease course. Input material: peripheral blood. The chain has TRBV9 and TRBJ2-7; perhaps TRBD1 as D (6 bases). The clonotype comes from a woman aged 65 to 85 with COVID-19, enrolled during active disease. CDR3 sequence reads: CASSRGGTPLDEQYF. CDR3 sequence (DNA): TGTGCCAGCAGTAGAGGGGGTACACCCCTTGACGAGCAGTACTTC.